These 29 T cell receptor beta chains were sequenced from one sample in a study of blood T cell repertoires in COVID-19. TCRdb keeps only in-frame clones here, not all; method: immunoSEQ multiplex PCR. The profile shows approximately 70,000 clones, about 89% of them singletons. Sequenced sample: peripheral blood. These receptors all come from a woman aged 55-70 years with acute or convalescent COVID-19.

The rearrangement uses TRBV6-5 and TRBJ2-2; possibly TRBD1 for D (6 bases). The CDR3 has 14 residues. Per germline, CDR1 MNHEY and CDR2 SVGAGI. Trimming pared 2 bases from V and 7 bases from J, leaving 11 bases between. The CDR3 protein is CASSYRTGIGELFF. CDR3 in DNA: TGTGCCAGCAGTTACCGTACAGGGATCGGGGAGCTGTTTTTT.

The genes are TRBV9 and TRBJ1-2, with D tentatively TRBD1 (5 bases). V was pared by 5 bases and J by 4 bases, with 12 bases between. CDR1 and CDR2 (germline): SGDLS, YYNGEE. CDR3 length: 13 amino acids. The CDR3 loop reads CASSLRGSYGYTF. In DNA form, the CDR3 reads TGTGCCAGCAGTCTTAGGGGCAGCTATGGCTACACCTTC.

In DNA form, the CDR3 reads TGTGCCACCAGTGACCCAGGGAAGGGGGAGCAGTTCTTC. It yields the protein CATSDPGKGEQFF. The chain recombines TRBV24-1 with TRBJ2-1, with a tentative D call TRBD1 (5 bases). Trimming took 4 bases from V and 10 from J, leaving 13 bases between them. CDR1 and CDR2 (germline): KGHDR, SFDVKD. This CDR3 region has 13 residues.

This chain uses TRBV28 with TRBJ2-7, with D tentatively TRBD2 (5 bases). CDR1 and CDR2 from the germline V gene are MDHEN and SYDVKM. This CDR3 spans 12 amino acids. V was trimmed by 11 bases and J by 4 bases, leaving 15 bases between them. CDR3 DNA: TGTGCCCTCGGAGGAGACAATTACGAGCAGTACTTC. It translates to CALGGDNYEQYF.

This clone was detected only once. The CDR3 DNA sequence: TGTGCCAGCAGCCCTACTGGCGGGACAGAACACTACGAGCAGTACTTC. Its translation: CASSPTGGTEHYEQYF. This chain uses TRBV7-2 with TRBJ2-7; perhaps TRBD1 as D (7 bases). Germline assignment: CDR1 SGHTA and CDR2 FQGNSA. The germline V and J ends were trimmed by 5 bases and 3 bases, with 20 bases remaining between them. This CDR3 is built from 16 residues.

This chain joins TRBV6-2 or TRBV6-3 and TRBJ1-5, with D perhaps matching TRBD1 (6 bases). The CDR3 has 14 residues. Germline loops: CDR1 MNHEY, CDR2 SVGEGT. V dropped 2 bases and J dropped 10 bases, with 15 bases sitting between them. In nucleotides, the CDR3 is TGTGCCAGCAGTTACGACCAAGCGGACAGACCCCAGCATTTT. Protein sequence: CASSYDQADRPQHF.

This sequence joins TRBV5-5 and TRBJ2-1; the match to TRBD2 covers 7 bases. The CDR3 runs to 15 residues. The V gene's germline CDR1 is SGHKS and CDR2 YYEKEE (reference sequence). Trimming at V came to 0 bases and at J to 2 bases, leaving 2 bases not matched to a gene. The CDR3, as DNA: TGTGCCAGCAGCTTGGACCGGGGGGCCTACAATGAGCAGTTCTTC. The encoded protein is CASSLDRGAYNEQFF.

This chain links TRBV2 with TRBJ2-1; 11 positions match TRBD2. Germline lookup yields CDR1 SNHLY and CDR2 FYNNEI. The V segment lost 6 bases and the J segment 4 bases; nucleotides outside the gene matches: 5. This CDR3 has 15 residues. The CDR3 DNA reads TGTGCCAGCAGGCCGCTAGCGGGGGGTTACAATGAGCAGTTCTTC. This codes for CASRPLAGGYNEQFF.

The V gene is TRBV27, the J gene TRBJ2-7; the match to TRBD1 covers 12 bases. CDR1 is MNHEY, CDR2 SMNVEV, per germline (reference sequence). The V gene end was trimmed by 0 bases and the J gene end by 5 bases; junction bases not matched to a gene: 2. This CDR3 is built from 15 residues. CDR3 residues: CASSLSWDRGHEQYF. The DNA of the CDR3 is TGTGCCAGCAGTTTATCCTGGGACAGGGGGCACGAGCAGTACTTC.

V is TRBV5-1 and J is TRBJ2-5, with 7 bases aligning to TRBD1. V gave up 0 bases and J gave up 2 bases; unmatched junction bases: 4. Germline loops: CDR1 SGHRS, CDR2 YFSETQ. The CDR3 consists of 15 residues. The CDR3 spells CASSLEGRGQETQYF. The CDR3 DNA is TGCGCCAGCAGCTTGGAAGGCAGGGGGCAAGAGACCCAGTACTTC.

The chain is built from TRBV11-2 and TRBJ1-2; D possibly corresponds to TRBD1 (6 bases). Trimming cost V 0 bases and J 2 bases, with 10 bases left between them. Germline lookup yields CDR1 SGHAT and CDR2 FQNNGV. The length of the CDR3 is 15 residues. CDR3 sequence (DNA): TGTGCCAGCAGCTTAGATCAGGGGCTAAACTATGGCTACACCTTC. The encoded protein is CASSLDQGLNYGYTF.

This chain joins TRBV7-9 and TRBJ2-5; maybe TRBD2 (7 bases). V was trimmed by 8 bases and J by 5 bases, leaving 18 bases between them. Germline CDR1 is SEHNR and CDR2 is FQNEAQ (reference sequence). This CDR3 is built from 14 residues. The CDR3 DNA reads TGTGCCAGCGTAGACGGGGGGCATGGGGAGACCCAGTACTTC. It is translated as CASVDGGHGETQYF.

The V and J genes are TRBV18 and TRBJ1-1, with a possible D match to TRBD1 (5 bases). The CDR3 consists of 14 residues. Germline CDR1 reads KGHSH; CDR2 reads LQKENI. Deletions cut 6 bases from V and 1 base from J, with 12 bases between. CDR3 loop: CASSGGPGNTEAFF. The CDR3 DNA reads TGTGCCAGCTCCGGGGGTCCCGGGAACACTGAAGCTTTCTTT. Looking up the rest from reference TRBV18 and TRBJ1-1 gives the full variable domain: NAGVMQNPRHLVRRRGQEARLRCSPMKGHSHVYWYRQLPEEGLKFMVYLQKENIIDESGMPKERFSAEFPKEGPSILRIQQVVRGDSAAYFCASSGGPGNTEAFFGQGTRLTVV.

This clone appeared once. This rearrangement joins TRBV4-1 to TRBJ1-4; 7 nucleotides agree with TRBD1. V dropped 1 base and J dropped 8; count of bases not matched to a gene: 10. The CDR3 consists of 16 residues. Looked up from germline, CDR1 is MGHRA and CDR2 is YSYEKL. The CDR3 reads CASSQAYEGAREKLFF. CDR3 nucleotide sequence: TGCGCCAGCAGCCAAGCATACGAGGGGGCGAGGGAAAAACTGTTTTTT.

This clone rates as medium-sized. The V gene is TRBV14, the J gene TRBJ2-7; tentatively, D is TRBD2 (6 bases). Between the trimmed V and J ends, which lost 2 bases and 9 bases, there was a span of 14 bases. CDR3 size: 13 residues. Germline V gene data show CDR1 as SGHDN and CDR2 as FVKESK. The DNA for the CDR3 is TGTGCCAGCAGCCAACTCTATAGGGGAGGGCAGTACTTC. Its translation: CASSQLYRGGQYF.

The chain has TRBV5-1 and TRBJ2-3, with 13 bases matching TRBD2. The CDR3 consists of 17 residues. Germline lookup yields CDR1 SGHRS and CDR2 YFSETQ. J lost 5 bases, V lost 3 bases, and 9 bases had no gene match. The CDR3 coding sequence is TGCGCCAGCAGCTGGGGTCTGACTAGCGGGGGGAAAGATACGCAGTATTTT. The encoded protein is CASSWGLTSGGKDTQYF.

The genes are TRBV7-2 and TRBJ2-5; 7 nucleotides agree with TRBD2. Germline CDR1 is SGHTA and CDR2 is FQGNSA. V dropped 4 bases and J dropped 1; count of bases not matched to a gene: 6. This CDR3 is built from 15 residues. CDR3 DNA sequence: TGTGCCAGCAGCTCACACCCGGGGGGCCAAGAGACCCAGTACTTC. Translated: CASSSHPGGQETQYF.

The gene calls are TRBV5-1 and TRBJ2-1; 11 nucleotides match TRBD2. Germline CDR1 and CDR2: SGHRS and YFSETQ. CDR3 size: 17 residues. V lost 1 base, J lost 4 bases, and 7 bases stayed unmatched. DNA of the CDR3: TGCGCCAGCAGCTTGAAGGGACTAGCGGTGAGTTACAATGAGCAGTTCTTC. Residues: CASSLKGLAVSYNEQFF.

The rearrangement uses TRBV14 and TRBJ2-1; TRBD2 matches 7 bases. The CDR3 covers 15 residues. With V trimmed by 4 bases and J by 3 bases, 6 bases remained unmatched. The germline V gene has CDR1 SGHDN and CDR2 FVKESK. CDR3: CASSLLTGGYNEQFF. The CDR3 coding sequence is TGTGCCAGCAGCCTTCTGACGGGGGGCTACAATGAGCAGTTCTTC. The entire variable domain, with the rest obtained from reference TRBV14 and TRBJ2-1, is as follows: EAGVTQFPSHSVIEKGQTVTLRCDPISGHDNLYWYRRVMGKEIKFLLHFVKESKQDESGMPNNRFLAERTGGTYSTLKVQPAELEDSGVYFCASSLLTGGYNEQFFGPGTRLTVL.

The rearrangement links TRBV2 to TRBJ2-1; 13 bases are a match to TRBD2. Trimming took 4 bases from V and 9 from J; bases not matched to a gene: 15. CDR3 length: 18 residues. Germline V gives CDR1 SNHLY, CDR2 FYNNEI. CDR3 sequence reads: CASSGPRTSGGRGAEQFF. CDR3 nucleotides: TGTGCCAGCAGTGGGCCCCGGACTAGCGGGGGCCGAGGGGCTGAGCAGTTCTTC.

The V call is TRBV6-5, the J call TRBJ1-1; D gene unclear. Germline assignment: CDR1 MNHEY and CDR2 SVGAGI. This CDR3 has 15 residues. V shed 4 bases and J shed 4 bases, with 16 bases lying between them. The CDR3 region has the DNA TGTGCCAGCAGTTCCCTCGGGAGGGCGGGCACTGAAGCTTTCTTT. Encoded protein: CASSSLGRAGTEAFF.

The V and J genes are TRBV27 and TRBJ2-7; 11 nucleotides agree with TRBD2. With 5 bases clipped from V and 7 bases from J, the junction kept 10 bases outside the gene matches. Germline CDR1 is MNHEY and CDR2 is SMNVEV (reference sequence). The CDR3 runs 15 residues. Here the CDR3 reads CASSPTLAGVREQYF. The CDR3 nucleotides read TGTGCCAGCAGTCCTACACTAGCGGGGGTTCGGGAGCAGTACTTC.

This clone appeared a single time. The CDR3 DNA reads as TGTGCCAGCAGTGAAGGGGGACTGGGCTATGGCTACACCTTC. Translation gives CASSEGGLGYGYTF. The genes are TRBV6-1 and TRBJ1-2, with D possibly matching TRBD1 (5 bases). This CDR3 contains 14 residues. The V end was cut by 1 base, the J end by 4 bases, with 10 bases between. The germline V gene encodes CDR1 MNHNS and CDR2 SASEGT.

With respect to this clone: The junction departs from germline at one end; a sequencing error may be responsible. The chain uses TRBV28 and TRBJ2-7, with D hard to call. The V gene's germline CDR1 is MDHEN and CDR2 SYDVKM. This CDR3 has 10 amino acids. The CDR3 here is CATLSRFPDF. The CDR3 coding sequence is TGTGCCACCCTCAGCAGGTTCCCCGACTTC.

CDR3 sequence (DNA): TGTGCCAGCAGCTTCCGGAGCGGCGAGCAGTACTTC. Translated, it gives CASSFRSGEQYF. The genes are TRBV5-4 and TRBJ2-7; maybe TRBD2 (5 bases). Trimming took off 2 bases at V and 6 bases at J, with 9 bases between the two ends. CDR3 length: 12 amino acids. Germline CDR1 and CDR2: SGHNT and YYREEE (reference sequence).

V gene TRBV9 combines with J gene TRBJ2-3, with D maybe TRBD2 (5 bases). Trimming shortened V by 0 bases and J by 3 bases, and 8 bases separated the two germline ends. The CDR3 runs to 14 residues. Germline V CDR1 and CDR2: SGDLS, YYNGEE. The DNA for the CDR3 is TGTGCCAGCAGCGTAGCCACGGGGACAGATACGCAGTATTTT. It specifies CASSVATGTDTQYF.

The chain recombines TRBV7-2 with TRBJ1-3; no definite D call. The CDR3 runs 18 residues. The germline CDR1 and CDR2 sequences are SGHTA and FQGNSA. V was cut by 0 bases and J by 4 bases, with 19 bases left in between. Written as DNA, the CDR3 is TGTGCCAGCAGCTTAGCGTCGGTAGGCGGTTCGACCGGAAACACCATATATTTT. Its translation: CASSLASVGGSTGNTIYF. The whole variable domain, filled in from reference TRBV7-2 and TRBJ1-3, reads GAGVSQSPSNKVTEKGKDVELRCDPISGHTALYWYRQSLGQGLEFLIYFQGNSAPDKSGLPSDRFSAERTGGSVSTLTIQRTQQEDSAVYLCASSLASVGGSTGNTIYFGEGSWLTVV.

The V gene is TRBV10-2, the J gene TRBJ2-5; TRBD1 aligns across 7 bases. V gave up 3 bases and J gave up 2 bases; unmatched junction bases: 6. Germline V gene sequence: CDR1 WSHSY, CDR2 SAAADI. The CDR3 runs 15 residues. CDR3 DNA sequence: TGCGCCAGCAGTGACCCGAGGGGGCCTCAAGAGACCCAGTACTTC. Protein: CASSDPRGPQETQYF.

The gene calls are TRBV11-2 and TRBJ1-2; weak D call: TRBD1 (6 bases). The CDR3 extends over 14 amino acids. Germline CDR1 is SGHAT and CDR2 is FQNNGV. Trimming removed 5 bases from V and 6 bases from J, with 16 bases in between. The CDR3 DNA reads TGTGCCAGCAGCCCCCACCCAACAGGGAATGGCTACACCTTC. It is translated as CASSPHPTGNGYTF. The entire variable domain, with the rest obtained from reference TRBV11-2 and TRBJ1-2, is as follows: EAGVAQSPRYKIIEKRQSVAFWCNPISGHATLYWYQQILGQGPKLLIQFQNNGVVDDSQLPKDRFSAERLKGVDSTLKIQPAKLEDSAVYLCASSPHPTGNGYTFGSGTRLTVV.